Included here is one T cell receptor (beta chain) sequence, with context. Its antigen is unidentified. These data belong to a study of T cell responses to AZD1222 COVID-19 vaccine. General study points: White British ancestry dominated among donors, who included more females, and clonal diversity was possibly underestimated.

Germline CDR1 and CDR2: KGHSH and LQKENI. The V end lost 6 bases, the J end lost 3 bases, and 14 bases lay between the germline ends. The CDR3 covers 14 residues. Combined were second doses at about 4 or about 12 weeks. The assay was immunoSEQ multiplex PCR, and TCRdb's table has in-frame clones only and misses some. The sample shows around 130,000 clones, nearly 90% of them seen only once. The clonotype comes from an adult who received the AZD1222 COVID-19 vaccine. The sequenced sample was peripheral blood, obtained 28 days after the second AZD1222 dose. The chain couples TRBV18 to TRBJ1-1; D gene unclear. CDR3 coding DNA: TGTGCCAGCTCGCCCTTTACAAGTGACACTGAAGCTTTCTTT. Translation gives CASSPFTSDTEAFF. Full variable domain (rest looked up from reference TRBV18 and TRBJ1-1): NAGVMQNPRHLVRRRGQEARLRCSPMKGHSHVYWYRQLPEEGLKFMVYLQKENIIDESGMPKERFSAEFPKEGPSILRIQQVVRGDSAAYFCASSPFTSDTEAFFGQGTRLTVV.